This T cell receptor beta chain was captured by sequencing in a study of PD-L1 blockade in urothelial cancer. The protocol was immunoSEQ multiplex PCR, while the TCRdb copy is restricted to in-frame clones and leaves out a portion. Of approximately 72,000 clones listed, about 86% are singletons. This sample's time point: pretreatment peripheral blood. Looked up from germline, CDR1 is SGHTA and CDR2 is FQGNSA. With V trimmed by 1 base and J by 6 bases, 8 bases remained unmatched. This CDR3 comprises 15 residues. The chain joins TRBV7-2 to TRBJ2-7; TRBD1 matches 8 bases. The sequence came from a man in his fifties or sixties with urothelial cancer. The specimen was PBMCs, collected around atezolizumab (anti-PD-L1) treatment. The CDR3 protein is CASSLEAQGASEQYF. The CDR3 DNA follows: TGTGCCAGCAGCTTAGAGGCTCAGGGGGCCTCCGAGCAGTACTTC.